A single sample gave rise to the 10 T cell receptor beta chains below, sequenced in a study of T cell repertoires in cytomegalovirus infection. TCRdb re-derived calls from the reads in MiXCR, one entry per CDR3 protein. This sample carries 200,000 to 300,000 distinct CDR3 sequences, roughly 15% of them seen once, and the ten largest clones take 8.5% to 10%. The sequencing input was PBMCs. The receptors originated from a human donor in good health (CMV status not recorded). Some clones in this sample may be carry-over from other donors' samples.

This clonotype came up many times. The DNA for the CDR3 is TGTGCCAGCAGTTTCGGGGGTACGCATCAGCCCCAGCATTTT. Translated, it gives CASSFGGTHQPQHF. The chain uses TRBV28 and TRBJ1-5; D is perhaps TRBD1 (5 bases). V gave up 3 bases and J gave up 5 bases, with 11 bases separating them. Germline assignment: CDR1 MDHEN and CDR2 SYDVKM. The CDR3 is 14 residues long.

This clonotype was seen many times. The rearrangement links TRBV5-1 to TRBJ2-2, with D hard to call. V dropped 1 base and J dropped 4 bases, with 5 bases sitting between them. The length of the CDR3 is 13 residues. The germline V gene has CDR1 SGHRS and CDR2 YFSETQ. CDR3 DNA sequence: TGCGCCAGCAGCTTGTCAGTCACCGGGGAGCTGTTTTTT. Translation gives CASSLSVTGELFF. Looking up the rest from reference TRBV5-1 and TRBJ2-2 gives the full variable domain: KAGVTQTPRYLIKTRGQQVTLSCSPISGHRSVSWYQQTPGQGLQFLFEYFSETQRNKGNFPGRFSGRQFSNSRSEMNVSTLELGDSALYLCASSLSVTGELFFGEGSRLTVL.

Ten or more counts support this clonotype. The chain recombines TRBV6-2 or TRBV6-3 with TRBJ2-7; the match to TRBD1 covers 9 bases. The trim removed 8 bases at V and 7 bases at J, leaving 15 bases unmatched. The CDR3 covers 15 residues. Germline CDR1 reads MNHEY; CDR2 reads SVGEGT. CDR3 in DNA: TGTGCCAGCGAATTTTCCCGGGACAGGGTTTTTGAGCAGTACTTC. As protein: CASEFSRDRVFEQYF.

This clonotype was found many times. J is TRBJ2-1 and V is TRBV7-9; 12 nucleotides align to TRBD2. With V trimmed by 5 bases and J by 6 bases, 11 bases remained unmatched. Germline V CDR1 and CDR2: SEHNR, FQNEAQ (reference sequence). This CDR3 contains 17 residues. CDR3 nucleotide sequence: TGTGCCAGCAGCCCGATTAAGGAGACTAGCGGGAGCAATGAGCAGTTCTTC. It encodes CASSPIKETSGSNEQFF.

This clonotype has more than one count but fewer than ten. CDR3 loop: CASSQVSGGPQHF. For the CDR3, the DNA is TGTGCCAGCAGCCAAGTGTCTGGTGGGCCCCAGCATTTT. This chain links TRBV4-2 with TRBJ1-5; no clear D. Germline loops: CDR1 LGHNA, CDR2 YNFKEQ. This CDR3 spans 13 amino acids. Deletions cut 1 base from V and 9 bases from J, with 10 bases between.

This clonotype appeared many times. The chain employs TRBV12-3 or TRBV12-4 and TRBJ1-2; TRBD1 matches at 9 bases. V shed 1 base, J shed 4 bases, and the junction held 4 bases outside the gene matches. The CDR3 totals 15 residues. CDR3 amino acids: CASSLVLTGGYGYTF. CDR3 DNA: TGTGCCAGCAGTTTAGTTTTGACAGGGGGCTATGGCTACACCTTC.

This clonotype appeared many times. This sequence joins TRBV6-6 and TRBJ2-7; 9 bases agree with TRBD1. CDR3 size: 13 residues. After removal of 6 bases from V and 4 bases from J, the junction contained 4 bases not matched to a gene. Germline lookup yields CDR1 MNHNY and CDR2 SVGAGI (reference sequence). The CDR3 is CASRAGQGYEQYF. For the CDR3, the DNA is TGTGCCAGCAGGGCGGGACAGGGATACGAGCAGTACTTC.

This clonotype is labeled as medium-sized. The chain employs TRBV7-6 and TRBJ1-1, with D unresolved. CDR3 size: 13 residues. Trimming cost V 5 bases and J 4 bases, with 11 bases left between them. CDR1 is SGHVS, CDR2 FNYEAQ, per germline. The CDR3 nucleotides are TGTGCCAGCAGCCCCCACTTGGGCACTGAAGCTTTCTTT. Protein sequence: CASSPHLGTEAFF.

This clonotype was seen a few times. This chain links TRBV9 with TRBJ2-5, with 11 bases matching TRBD1. Trimming at V came to 3 bases and at J to 2 bases, leaving 6 bases not matched to a gene. The CDR3 length is 16 residues. Germline loops: CDR1 SGDLS, CDR2 YYNGEE. The CDR3 is CASSARDRGGQETQYF. The CDR3 DNA follows: TGTGCCAGCAGCGCACGGGACAGGGGGGGACAAGAGACCCAGTACTTC.

This clonotype was detected many times. V gene TRBV7-6 combines with J gene TRBJ1-1, with D perhaps matching TRBD1 (6 bases). This CDR3 has 16 residues. V lost 2 bases and J 1 base, leaving 14 bases between the germline ends. Germline assignment: CDR1 SGHVS and CDR2 FNYEAQ. CDR3 region: CASSLIGGGPNTEAFF. The CDR3, as DNA: TGTGCCAGCAGCTTAATCGGGGGGGGGCCGAACACTGAAGCTTTCTTT.